This T cell receptor (beta chain) was obtained from a study of CD8+ T cells in alopecia areata. Indicated treatment: oral pan-JAK inhibitor, 5-10 mg twice daily. RNA was extracted and reverse transcribed into cDNA as the sequencing template. Profiling relied on immunoSEQ multiplex PCR, and the TCRdb table lists in-frame clones only, not all of them. The sample carries fewer than 150,000 clones, 82% recorded once. In regard to this clone: The antigen remains undetermined.

Whole-study findings and limits: Many expanded lesional clones persisted in scalp and blood during tofacitinib. As there was one nonresponder, how baseline CD8+ expansion relates to response remains uncertain.

This TCR was recovered from a human donor with alopecia areata. The starting material was CD8+ T cells sorted from blood, obtained at week 4, from a patient treated with tofacitinib.

This chain's CDR3 is CASLPLSGEGVSLFF. The CDR3 nucleotides are TGTGCCAGCCTACCGCTGTCGGGGGAAGGAGTCTCACTGTTTTTT. This chain links TRBV2 with TRBJ1-4; D is perhaps TRBD1 (5 bases). Per the germline V gene, CDR1 is SNHLY and CDR2 is FYNNEI. V was cut by 8 bases and J by 13 bases, with 26 bases left in between. The CDR3 runs 15 residues.